Below are 23 T cell receptor beta chains sequenced from a single sample in a study of T cells in Graves' hyperthyroidism and ophthalmopathy. The investigators amplified TCR beta CDR3 regions from RNA transcripts. The primer set for the first-round RT-PCR of the TCR CDR3 was HTBI. TCRdb passed the multiplex PCR reads through MiXCR, listing each CDR3 protein once. The profile shows 640,000 or so distinct CDR3 sequences, roughly 14% of them singletons. The sequenced sample was blood. The receptor set was obtained from a middle-aged woman with Graves' ophthalmopathy.

This chain uses TRBV7-2 with TRBJ2-5; 8 bases are a match to TRBD2. The V gene's germline CDR1 is SGHTA and CDR2 FQGNSA. The CDR3 is 14 amino acids. V lost 4 bases and J lost 5; bases outside the gene matches: 6. The CDR3 spells CASSSLAGRETQYF. For the CDR3, the DNA is TGTGCCAGCAGCTCGCTAGCGGGCAGGGAGACCCAGTACTTC.

This clonotype was detected many times. V is TRBV12-3 or TRBV12-4 and J is TRBJ2-7, with 8 bases matching TRBD1. Unmatched junction bases numbered 6, after V lost 5 bases and J lost 6 bases. The CDR3 has 13 amino acids. In nucleotides, the CDR3 is TGTGCCAGCAGTCCGGACAGGGTTGGCGAGCAGTACTTC. As protein: CASSPDRVGEQYF.

The gene calls are TRBV20-1 and TRBJ2-7; 7 bases align to TRBD2. Germline V lookup: CDR1 DFQATT, CDR2 SNEGSKA (reference sequence). The CDR3 is 14 residues long. The junction had 8 bases not matched to a gene; V was cut back by 1 base and J by 5 bases. The CDR3 nucleotides are TGCAGTGCTAGAGGAGTTGGCGGGAGAAACGAGCAGTACTTC. It codes for CSARGVGGRNEQYF.

This clonotype was counted many times. The V call is TRBV6-2 or TRBV6-3, the J call TRBJ2-3, with TRBD2 identical over 9 bases. This CDR3 has 17 residues. Trimming cost V 3 bases and J 4 bases; bases outside gene matches: 11. Germline V lookup: CDR1 MNHEY, CDR2 SVGEGT. CDR3 in DNA: TGTGCCAGCAGTTATTCGGCTAGCGGGGACGGCCCAGATACGCAGTATTTT. Protein: CASSYSASGDGPDTQYF.

This clonotype was observed many times. The rearrangement uses TRBV6-2 or TRBV6-3 and TRBJ1-2; D unresolved. The V end was cut by 5 bases, the J end by 3 bases, with 10 bases between. This CDR3 spans 13 amino acids. Germline V gene sequence: CDR1 MNHEY, CDR2 SVGEGT. The DNA for the CDR3 is TGTGCCAGCAGTACGCGAAAGGACTATGGCTACACCTTC. Protein product: CASSTRKDYGYTF.

The genes are TRBV6-2 or TRBV6-3 and TRBJ2-2, with TRBD2 matching 9 bases. The CDR3 runs to 15 residues. Germline V gene sequence: CDR1 MNHEY, CDR2 SVGEGT. V gave up 0 bases and J gave up 6 bases; unmatched junction bases: 2. The CDR3 protein is CASSYSGGRAGELFF. As DNA, the CDR3 is TGTGCCAGCAGTTACTCAGGCGGGAGGGCCGGGGAGCTGTTTTTT.

This clonotype was observed at least ten times. This rearrangement joins TRBV10-3 to TRBJ2-7, with D tentatively TRBD1 (6 bases). Per the germline V gene, CDR1 is ENHRY and CDR2 is SYGVKD. V was pared by 3 bases and J by 4 bases, with 13 bases between. CDR3 length: 14 residues. The CDR3 bases are TGTGCCATCAGTGATCTAGACAGGAGTTACGAGCAGTACTTC. This encodes CAISDLDRSYEQYF.

Of note for this clonotype: Relative to the germline gene, one junction end is altered; a read error may explain this. The chain recombines TRBV3-1 with TRBJ1-1; D possibly corresponds to TRBD1 (5 bases). In germline, CDR1 is LGHDT, CDR2 YNNKEL (reference sequence). This CDR3 spans 16 amino acids. As DNA, the CDR3 is TGTGCCAACAGCCTGGGCGGGGGAGGCGTCAACACTGAAGCTTTCTTT. As protein: CANSLGGGGVNTEAFF.

Remarks on this clonotype: A much larger clone differs by one base, so this may be a read error. The chain uses TRBV28 and TRBJ1-5, with TRBD1 matching 12 bases. The V gene end was trimmed by 8 bases and the J gene end by 3 bases; junction bases not matched to a gene: 8. Germline V gene data show CDR1 as MDHEN and CDR2 as SYDVKM. This CDR3 region has 16 residues. The CDR3 DNA follows: TGTGCCAGCGGCGCCGGGACAGGGGGCATCAATCAGCCCCAGCATTTT. The encoded protein is CASGAGTGGINQPQHF.

This clonotype was observed at least ten times. This chain links TRBV7-2 with TRBJ2-5; 8 nucleotides match TRBD2. There are 14 residues in the CDR3. CDR1 is SGHTA and CDR2 is FQGNSA in the germline V gene. After removal of 2 bases from V and 8 bases from J, the junction contained 7 bases not matched to a gene. CDR3 DNA sequence: TGTGCCAGCAGCTTACGGTGGCGGGAGGAAACCCAGTACTTC. Residues: CASSLRWREETQYF. The entire variable domain, with the rest obtained from reference TRBV7-2 and TRBJ2-5, is as follows: GAGVSQSPSNKVTEKGKDVELRCDPISGHTALYWYRQSLGQGLEFLIYFQGNSAPDKSGLPSDRFSAERTGGSVSTLTIQRTQQEDSAVYLCASSLRWREETQYFGPGTRLLVL.

In its sample, this clonotype was seen many times. V and J are TRBV20-1 and TRBJ2-2, with 7 bases fitting TRBD1. CDR1 and CDR2 (germline): DFQATT, SNEGSKA (reference sequence). With V trimmed by 3 bases and J by 0 bases, 7 bases remained unmatched. This CDR3 contains 16 residues. As DNA, the CDR3 is TGCAGTGCTAGTTTCGCAGGGGGAACGAACACCGGGGAGCTGTTTTTT. Translation: CSASFAGGTNTGELFF.

As regards this clonotype: A single base separates this from a much larger clone, so it may be a read error. The rearrangement joins TRBV29-1 to TRBJ2-7; maybe TRBD2 (5 bases). Germline CDR1 reads SQVTM; CDR2 reads ANQGSEA. The CDR3 has 12 residues. V was clipped by 7 bases and J by 0 bases, with 10 bases between them. The CDR3 DNA is TGCAGCGCCGAGGACTTCTCCTACGAGCAGTACTTC. Translation: CSAEDFSYEQYF.

This clonotype has a count of ten or more. The J gene is TRBJ1-2, the V gene TRBV12-3 or TRBV12-4; D remains ambiguous. CDR3 size: 13 residues. V gave up 10 bases and J gave up 6 bases, with 18 bases separating them. CDR3 sequence (DNA): TGTGCCACCGCGTGGCGGGGAGTCGATGGCTACACCTTC. Its translation is CATAWRGVDGYTF.

V gene TRBV20-1 combines with J gene TRBJ2-7; 9 bases map to TRBD2. CDR3 size: 12 residues. CDR1 DFQATT and CDR2 SNEGSKA come from the germline V gene (reference sequence). This CDR3 is CRVAGVKNEQYF. CDR3 nucleotides: TGCAGGGTAGCGGGAGTAAAAAACGAGCAGTACTTC.

This clonotype occurred many times. The chain joins TRBV29-1 to TRBJ2-5; 7 nucleotides align to TRBD2. Germline CDR1 SQVTM, CDR2 ANQGSEA. Germline trimming cut 6 bases from V and 7 bases from J; bases unmatched to any gene: 8. The CDR3 contains 12 residues. The DNA of the CDR3 is TGCAGCGTCGGGGGGAGTGATGGGACCCAGTACTTC. Translating it yields CSVGGSDGTQYF. The full variable domain, in which reference TRBV29-1 and TRBJ2-5 provide the parts outside the CDR3, is SAVISQKPSRDICQRGTSLTIQCQVDSQVTMMFWYRQQPGQSLTLIATANQGSEATYESGFVIDKFPISRPNLTFSTLTVSNMSPEDSSIYLCSVGGSDGTQYFGPGTRLLVL.

This clonotype has more than one count but fewer than ten. The V call is TRBV20-1, the J call TRBJ2-7, with 9 bases lining up with TRBD2. Germline V CDR1 and CDR2: DFQATT, SNEGSKA (reference sequence). V dropped 3 bases and J dropped 0; count of bases not matched to a gene: 6. The CDR3 has 15 residues. Here the CDR3 reads CSASRQTSGSYEQYF. DNA of the CDR3: TGCAGTGCTAGTCGCCAGACTAGCGGCTCCTACGAGCAGTACTTC.

The chain recombines TRBV7-3 with TRBJ2-2, with D tentatively TRBD2 (6 bases). V was pared by 5 bases and J by 3 bases, with 19 bases between. The CDR3 is 17 amino acids. Germline CDR1 reads SGHTA; CDR2 reads FQGTGA. The CDR3 DNA is TGTGCCAGCAGCCCTACTGGAGTAGCGGCGTACACCGGGGAGCTGTTTTTT. Translated: CASSPTGVAAYTGELFF.

This sequence joins TRBV20-1 and TRBJ2-7; tentative D call: TRBD1 (6 bases). This CDR3 spans 11 amino acids. Trimming pared 6 bases from V and 5 bases from J, leaving 11 bases between. CDR1 and CDR2 (germline): DFQATT, SNEGSKA (reference sequence). CDR3 region: CSAHRVNEQYF. CDR3 DNA: TGCAGTGCGCACAGGGTTAACGAGCAGTACTTC.

Many counts were recorded for this clonotype. The V gene is TRBV2, the J gene TRBJ1-3, with TRBD1 matching over 9 bases. Germline CDR1 is SNHLY and CDR2 is FYNNEI. The J segment lost 3 bases and the V segment lost 5 bases, leaving 8 bases of the junction unmatched. The CDR3 is made up of 16 amino acids. The CDR3 reads CASSRMGTGNGNTIYF. Written as DNA, the CDR3 is TGTGCCAGCAGTCGAATGGGGACAGGGAATGGAAACACCATATATTTT.

This chain joins TRBV10-3 and TRBJ2-2; the D is unclear. Trimming left V 10 bases short and J 7 bases short, with 13 bases between. This CDR3 comprises 12 residues. The germline V gene encodes CDR1 ENHRY and CDR2 SYGVKD. CDR3 nucleotides: TGTGCCAACTCGGAAGTTGACGGGGAGCTGTTTTTT. Protein sequence: CANSEVDGELFF.

This clonotype was counted many times. V gene TRBV27 combines with J gene TRBJ1-1; 8 nucleotides match TRBD1. The CDR3 contains 14 residues. The V gene's germline CDR1 is MNHEY and CDR2 SMNVEV (reference sequence). The junction had 9 bases not matched to a gene; V was cut back by 8 bases and J by 4 bases. The CDR3 DNA reads TGTGCCAGCGGACAGGGAGATTCGCGCACTGAAGCTTTCTTT. Translated, it gives CASGQGDSRTEAFF.

This clonotype was detected many times. The chain links TRBV4-1 to TRBJ2-5, with TRBD2 identical over 11 bases. V gave up 2 bases and J gave up 1 base; unmatched junction bases: 9. The CDR3 length is 18 residues. Germline CDR1 is MGHRA and CDR2 is YSYEKL. CDR3 sequence (DNA): TGCGCCAGCAGCCAAACTAGCGGGAGAGGCGGAGCCCAAGAGACCCAGTACTTC. Translated: CASSQTSGRGGAQETQYF.

V and J are TRBV28 and TRBJ1-3; no clear D. The CDR3 runs to 13 residues. From germline, CDR1 is MDHEN and CDR2 SYDVKM. V dropped 3 bases and J dropped 5 bases, with 8 bases sitting between them. The CDR3 bases are TGTGCCAGCAGTTTTAATGCAAGAAACACCATATATTTT. Protein sequence: CASSFNARNTIYF.